A selection of T cell receptor beta chains follows, all from one sample in a study of blood T cell repertoires in COVID-19. The table came from immunoSEQ multiplex PCR; TCRdb's copy has only in-frame clones and leaves some out. This sample yields 350,000 to 450,000 clones, of which 83% are seen a single time; approximately 5.4% belongs to the top ten. Material: PBMCs or T cells enriched from blood (not recorded which). These receptors all come from a woman aged 45-59 years who had recovered from COVID-19. CDR3s include the opening cysteine and the closing phenylalanine or tryptophan. The D gene is left open where the match is weak. Rows may omit the clone size; those that give it use once, few, many or a size class.

abundance: once
j_gene: TRBJ2-1
v_gene: TRBV4-3
d_gene: .
CDR3nt: TGCGCCAGCAGCCTCCACAAGAGCGGGTCCTACAATGAGCAGTTCTTC
CDR3aa: CASSLHKSGSYNEQFF

abundance: .
j_gene: TRBJ1-2
v_gene: TRBV30
d_gene: .
CDR3nt: TGTGCCTGGAGTGTACTAGGGCCCTATGGCTACACCTTC
CDR3aa: CAWSVLGPYGYTF

abundance: few
j_gene: TRBJ2-3
v_gene: TRBV7-9
d_gene: .
CDR3nt: TGTGCCAGCAGCTTAAAAGGAGCAAGCACAGATACGCAGTATTTT
CDR3aa: CASSLKGASTDTQYF

abundance: .
j_gene: TRBJ1-2
v_gene: TRBV11-2
d_gene: TRBD1
CDR3nt: TGTGCCAGCAGCTTGAACAGGGGGCATGGCTACACCTTC
CDR3aa: CASSLNRGHGYTF

abundance: .
j_gene: TRBJ1-2
v_gene: TRBV14
d_gene: .
CDR3nt: TGTGCCAGCAGCCAAATTGGAGGTCAGAACTATGGCTACACCTTC
CDR3aa: CASSQIGGQNYGYTF

abundance: .
j_gene: TRBJ2-7
v_gene: TRBV24-1
d_gene: .
CDR3nt: TGTGCCACCCTCCAGGGCACGGCGGACTACGAGCAGTACTTC
CDR3aa: CATLQGTADYEQYF

abundance: few
j_gene: TRBJ1-1
v_gene: TRBV12-3/TRBV12-4
d_gene: .
CDR3nt: TGTGCCAGCAGCCCCCAGGGTCGGGAAGCTTTCTTT
CDR3aa: CASSPQGREAFF

abundance: .
j_gene: TRBJ1-5
v_gene: TRBV6-5
d_gene: .
CDR3nt: TGTGCCAGCAGTCGTAATAGCAATCAGCCCCAGCATTTT
CDR3aa: CASSRNSNQPQHF

abundance: .
j_gene: TRBJ2-1
v_gene: TRBV19
d_gene: TRBD2
CDR3nt: TGTGCCAGTCGTGGCGGGGGAGTGGGAAATGAGCAGTTCTTC
CDR3aa: CASRGGGVGNEQFF

abundance: .
j_gene: TRBJ2-2
v_gene: TRBV2
d_gene: TRBD1
CDR3nt: TGTGCCAGCGGCCGGGACAGGGGTATTAACGGGGAGCTGTTTTTT
CDR3aa: CASGRDRGINGELFF

abundance: .
j_gene: TRBJ2-6
v_gene: TRBV4-3
d_gene: TRBD1
CDR3nt: TGCGCCAGCAGCCAAGACCGGGACAGGGGGAGCTCTGGGGCCAACGTCCTGACTTTC
CDR3aa: CASSQDRDRGSSGANVLTF

abundance: .
j_gene: TRBJ2-7
v_gene: TRBV4-1
d_gene: .
CDR3nt: TGCGCCAGCAGCCAAGACGGGAGCTACGAGCAGTACTTC
CDR3aa: CASSQDGSYEQYF

abundance: .
j_gene: TRBJ1-1
v_gene: TRBV6-5
d_gene: TRBD1
CDR3nt: TGTGCCAGCAGTTACTCTGGACAGGGCCTCACTGAAGCTTTCTTT
CDR3aa: CASSYSGQGLTEAFF

abundance: .
j_gene: TRBJ1-1
v_gene: TRBV7-9
d_gene: .
CDR3nt: TGTGCCAGCACCTTAGATACAGTTTTGAACACTGAAGCTTTCTTT
CDR3aa: CASTLDTVLNTEAFF

abundance: .
j_gene: TRBJ2-7
v_gene: TRBV7-2
d_gene: .
CDR3nt: TGTGCCAGCAGCTTAGTACTCGGGACACCTTACTACGAGCAGTACTTC
CDR3aa: CASSLVLGTPYYEQYF

abundance: .
j_gene: TRBJ2-2
v_gene: TRBV3-1/TRBV3-2
d_gene: TRBD2
CDR3nt: TGTGCCAGCAGTCCGGGACTAGCGGGAGGACCCGGGGAGCTGTTTTTT
CDR3aa: CASSPGLAGGPGELFF

abundance: .
j_gene: TRBJ2-5
v_gene: TRBV11-3
d_gene: .
CDR3nt: TGTGCCAGCAGCTTCCCCTACGGACAGAAACAAGAGACCCAGTACTTC
CDR3aa: CASSFPYGQKQETQYF

abundance: .
j_gene: TRBJ1-2
v_gene: TRBV9
d_gene: TRBD1
CDR3nt: TGTGCCAGCAGCGTTGGACAGGGGGGACACTATGGCTACACCTTC
CDR3aa: CASSVGQGGHYGYTF

abundance: .
j_gene: TRBJ2-3
v_gene: TRBV7-2
d_gene: TRBD2
CDR3nt: TGTGCCAGCAGCTTAGTTGGCGTAGCGGGGGGGCAAGATACGCAGTATTTT
CDR3aa: CASSLVGVAGGQDTQYF

abundance: .
j_gene: TRBJ2-2
v_gene: TRBV2
d_gene: TRBD1
CDR3nt: TGTGCCAGCAGTATGGGGACAGGGAACACCGGGGAGCTGTTTTTT
CDR3aa: CASSMGTGNTGELFF

abundance: .
j_gene: TRBJ1-6
v_gene: TRBV19
d_gene: TRBD1
CDR3nt: TGTGCCAGTAGTATCGGACAGGGTGGTAATTCACCCCTCCACTTT
CDR3aa: CASSIGQGGNSPLHF

abundance: .
j_gene: TRBJ2-1
v_gene: TRBV12-5
d_gene: .
CDR3nt: TGTGCTAGTGGTGACACCCCCTCCTCCTACAATGAGCAGTTCTTC
CDR3aa: CASGDTPSSYNEQFF

abundance: .
j_gene: TRBJ2-7
v_gene: TRBV5-1
d_gene: TRBD2
CDR3nt: TGCGCCAGCAGCTTGGGACTAGCGGGAGCCGAGCAGTACTTC
CDR3aa: CASSLGLAGAEQYF

abundance: .
j_gene: TRBJ1-1
v_gene: TRBV20-1
d_gene: .
CDR3nt: TGCAGTGCGAGTGTCAACAGGGTTGGGAACACTGAAGCTTTCTTT
CDR3aa: CSASVNRVGNTEAFF

abundance: .
j_gene: TRBJ1-4
v_gene: TRBV19
d_gene: TRBD1
CDR3nt: TGTGCCAGTAGTTCCGGACAGGGAGCAACTAATGAAAAACTGTTTTTT
CDR3aa: CASSSGQGATNEKLFF

abundance: .
j_gene: TRBJ2-3
v_gene: TRBV6-5
d_gene: TRBD1
CDR3nt: TGTGCCACCGACAGGGGACCCACAGATACGCAGTATTTT
CDR3aa: CATDRGPTDTQYF

abundance: .
j_gene: TRBJ2-2
v_gene: TRBV11-3
d_gene: TRBD2
CDR3nt: TGTGCCAGCGAGGTGGAAGCGGGGGTACACACCGGGGAGCTGTTTTTT
CDR3aa: CASEVEAGVHTGELFF

abundance: .
j_gene: TRBJ1-2
v_gene: TRBV21-1
d_gene: .
CDR3nt: TGTGCCAGCAGCATGCAATTCCGGGACAGGGGAACAAAGAACTATGGCTACACCTTC
CDR3aa: CASSMQFRDRGTKNYGYTF

abundance: .
j_gene: TRBJ1-1
v_gene: TRBV5-1
d_gene: .
CDR3nt: TGCGCCAGCAGCTTGGGGGTCCAGGGGAACACTGAAGCTTTCTTT
CDR3aa: CASSLGVQGNTEAFF

abundance: .
j_gene: TRBJ1-2
v_gene: TRBV20-1
d_gene: .
CDR3nt: TGCGCCCAATCGGGGGGGGTCGGCTACACCTTC
CDR3aa: CAQSGGVGYTF

abundance: .
j_gene: TRBJ1-5
v_gene: TRBV6-2/TRBV6-3
d_gene: TRBD1
CDR3nt: TGTGCCAGCAGTTACTCAACAGGGGCCCCCAATCAGCCCCAGCATTTT
CDR3aa: CASSYSTGAPNQPQHF

abundance: .
j_gene: TRBJ1-1
v_gene: TRBV5-4
d_gene: .
CDR3nt: TGTGCCAGCAGCTTAGCCAGGGAGAACACTGAAGCTTTCTTT
CDR3aa: CASSLARENTEAFF

abundance: .
j_gene: TRBJ1-2
v_gene: TRBV5-1
d_gene: TRBD1
CDR3nt: TGCGCCAGCAGCCCAACGGGACAGCCTAACTATGGCTACACCTTC
CDR3aa: CASSPTGQPNYGYTF

abundance: .
j_gene: TRBJ2-2
v_gene: TRBV29-1
d_gene: .
CDR3nt: TGCAGCGTCGGGGGTGGCCACACCGGGGAGCTGTTTTTT
CDR3aa: CSVGGGHTGELFF

abundance: .
j_gene: TRBJ1-1
v_gene: TRBV29-1
d_gene: .
CDR3nt: TGCAGCGTTGAATTAAGCTTTGAAGCTTTCTTT
CDR3aa: CSVELSFEAFF

abundance: .
j_gene: TRBJ2-7
v_gene: TRBV6-2/TRBV6-3
d_gene: .
CDR3nt: TGTGCCAGCAGTTACTGGAGGGGGCAATCCTACGAGCAGTACTTC
CDR3aa: CASSYWRGQSYEQYF

abundance: .
j_gene: TRBJ2-6
v_gene: TRBV7-3
d_gene: .
CDR3nt: TGTGCCAGCAGCCCGTCCTCTGGGGCCAACGTCCTGACTTTC
CDR3aa: CASSPSSGANVLTF

abundance: .
j_gene: TRBJ2-2
v_gene: TRBV5-4
d_gene: TRBD1
CDR3nt: TGTGCCAGCGCAACAAACAGGGGGCTAAGCACCGGGGAGCTGTTTTTT
CDR3aa: CASATNRGLSTGELFF

abundance: .
j_gene: TRBJ2-1
v_gene: TRBV7-9
d_gene: TRBD1
CDR3nt: TGTGCCAGCAGCTTGCGACAGGGCCGACTTTCCAATGAGCAGTTCTTC
CDR3aa: CASSLRQGRLSNEQFF

abundance: few
j_gene: TRBJ2-1
v_gene: TRBV7-9
d_gene: TRBD1
CDR3nt: TGTGCCAGCAGCCCCTACGGGGGACAGGGCAACAATGAGCAGTTCTTC
CDR3aa: CASSPYGGQGNNEQFF

abundance: .
j_gene: TRBJ1-3
v_gene: TRBV3-1/TRBV3-2
d_gene: TRBD1
CDR3nt: TGTGCCAGCAGACAGGGGGTTTCTGGAAACACCATATATTTT
CDR3aa: CASRQGVSGNTIYF

abundance: .
j_gene: TRBJ1-1
v_gene: TRBV18
d_gene: TRBD1
CDR3nt: TGTGCCAGCTCACCCCAGGGACAGGGGAACACTGAAGCTTTCTTT
CDR3aa: CASSPQGQGNTEAFF

abundance: once
j_gene: TRBJ1-2
v_gene: TRBV25-1
d_gene: TRBD1
CDR3nt: TGTGCCAGCAGTGATCCCGGGACAGCCTATGGCTACACCTTC
CDR3aa: CASSDPGTAYGYTF

abundance: once
j_gene: TRBJ1-1
v_gene: TRBV5-1
d_gene: TRBD1
CDR3nt: TGCGCCAGCAGCAGACAGGGTAGCCTAATGAACACTGAAGCTTTCTTT
CDR3aa: CASSRQGSLMNTEAFF

abundance: .
j_gene: TRBJ2-7
v_gene: TRBV30
d_gene: .
CDR3nt: TGTGCCTGGAGTGGAGCCCCTGACACAGAGCAGTACTTC
CDR3aa: CAWSGAPDTEQYF

abundance: .
j_gene: TRBJ2-7
v_gene: TRBV7-9
d_gene: TRBD1
CDR3nt: TGTGCCAGCAGCTTCACGGTGCGGACAGGGTACGAGCAGTACTTC
CDR3aa: CASSFTVRTGYEQYF

abundance: .
j_gene: TRBJ1-1
v_gene: TRBV2
d_gene: TRBD1
CDR3nt: TGTGCCAGCAGGCTCACAGGGGGTAACACTGAAGCTTTCTTT
CDR3aa: CASRLTGGNTEAFF

abundance: .
j_gene: TRBJ2-5
v_gene: TRBV27
d_gene: TRBD2
CDR3nt: TGTGCCAGCCGCCGGGGTAGCGGGGGGCAAGAGACCCAGTACTTC
CDR3aa: CASRRGSGGQETQYF

abundance: .
j_gene: TRBJ1-5
v_gene: TRBV18
d_gene: .
CDR3nt: TGTGCCAGCTCACCGGGCAACAATCAGCCCCAGCATTTT
CDR3aa: CASSPGNNQPQHF

abundance: few
j_gene: TRBJ1-6
v_gene: TRBV5-8
d_gene: .
CDR3nt: TGTGCCAGTACAGGCTCCTATAATTCACCCCTCCACTTT
CDR3aa: CASTGSYNSPLHF

abundance: .
j_gene: TRBJ2-1
v_gene: TRBV2
d_gene: TRBD1
CDR3nt: TGTGCCAGCGGAAAGGACAGGGGCCATGAGCAGTTCTTC
CDR3aa: CASGKDRGHEQFF